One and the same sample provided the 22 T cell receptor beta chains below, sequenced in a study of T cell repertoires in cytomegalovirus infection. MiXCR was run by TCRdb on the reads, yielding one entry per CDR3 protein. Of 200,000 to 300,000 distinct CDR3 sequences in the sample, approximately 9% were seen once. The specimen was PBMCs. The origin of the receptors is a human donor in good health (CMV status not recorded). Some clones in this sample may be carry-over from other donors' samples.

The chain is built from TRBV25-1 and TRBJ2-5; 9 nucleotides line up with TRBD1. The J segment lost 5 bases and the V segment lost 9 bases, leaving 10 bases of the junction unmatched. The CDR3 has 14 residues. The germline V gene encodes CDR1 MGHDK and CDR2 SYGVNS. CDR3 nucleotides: TGTGCCAGTCATGCCGGGACAGGGTCGGAGACCCAGTACTTC. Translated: CASHAGTGSETQYF.

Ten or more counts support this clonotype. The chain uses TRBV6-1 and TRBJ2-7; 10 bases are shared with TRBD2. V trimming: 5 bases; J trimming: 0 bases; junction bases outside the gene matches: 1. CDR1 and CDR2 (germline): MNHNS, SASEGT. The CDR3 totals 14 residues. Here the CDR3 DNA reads TGTGCCAGCAGTCTAGCGGGGGCCTCCTACGAGCAGTACTTC. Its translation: CASSLAGASYEQYF.

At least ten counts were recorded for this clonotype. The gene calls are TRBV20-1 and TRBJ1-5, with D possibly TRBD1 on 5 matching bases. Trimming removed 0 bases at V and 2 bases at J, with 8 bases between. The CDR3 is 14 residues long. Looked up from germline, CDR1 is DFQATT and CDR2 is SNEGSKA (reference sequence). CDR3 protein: CSAREGEGNQPQHF. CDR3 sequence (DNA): TGCAGTGCTAGAGAAGGGGAAGGCAATCAGCCCCAGCATTTT.

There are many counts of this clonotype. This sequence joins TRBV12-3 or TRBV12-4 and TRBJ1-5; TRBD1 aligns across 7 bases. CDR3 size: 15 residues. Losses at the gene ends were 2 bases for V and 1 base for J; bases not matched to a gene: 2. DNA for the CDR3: TGTGCCAGCAGTTTACGACAGGGCAGCAATCAGCCCCAGCATTTT. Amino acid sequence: CASSLRQGSNQPQHF.

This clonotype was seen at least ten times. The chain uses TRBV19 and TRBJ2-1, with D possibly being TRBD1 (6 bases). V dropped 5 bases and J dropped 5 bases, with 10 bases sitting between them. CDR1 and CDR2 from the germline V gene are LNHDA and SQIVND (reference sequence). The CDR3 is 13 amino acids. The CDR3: CASSQWTDNEQFF. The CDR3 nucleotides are TGTGCCAGTAGTCAGTGGACAGACAATGAGCAGTTCTTC.

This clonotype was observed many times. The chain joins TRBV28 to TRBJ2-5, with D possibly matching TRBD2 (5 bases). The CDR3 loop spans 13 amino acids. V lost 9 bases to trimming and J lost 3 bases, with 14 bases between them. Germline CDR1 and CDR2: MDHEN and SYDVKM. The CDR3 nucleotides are TGTGCCAGTGAGGACTTCCAAAAAGAGACCCAGTACTTC. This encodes CASEDFQKETQYF.

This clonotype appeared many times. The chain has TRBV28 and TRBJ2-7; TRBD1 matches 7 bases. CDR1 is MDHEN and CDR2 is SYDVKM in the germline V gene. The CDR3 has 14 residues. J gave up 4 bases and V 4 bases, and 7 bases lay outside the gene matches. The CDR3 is CASSSGQAVYEQYF. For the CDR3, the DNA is TGTGCCAGCAGTTCAGGACAGGCGGTTTACGAGCAGTACTTC. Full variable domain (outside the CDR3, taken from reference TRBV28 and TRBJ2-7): DVKVTQSSRYLVKRTGEKVFLECVQDMDHENMFWYRQDPGLGLRLIYFSYDVKMKEKGDIPEGYSVSREKKERFSLILESASTNQTSMYLCASSSGQAVYEQYFGPGTRLTVT.

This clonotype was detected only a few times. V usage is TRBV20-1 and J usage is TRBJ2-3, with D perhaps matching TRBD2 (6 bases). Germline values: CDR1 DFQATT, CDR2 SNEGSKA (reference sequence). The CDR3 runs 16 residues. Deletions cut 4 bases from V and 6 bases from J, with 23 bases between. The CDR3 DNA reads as TGCAGTGCTATCCGTTCCACTAGCCCTAGGAGGGATACGCAGTATTTT. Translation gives CSAIRSTSPRRDTQYF.

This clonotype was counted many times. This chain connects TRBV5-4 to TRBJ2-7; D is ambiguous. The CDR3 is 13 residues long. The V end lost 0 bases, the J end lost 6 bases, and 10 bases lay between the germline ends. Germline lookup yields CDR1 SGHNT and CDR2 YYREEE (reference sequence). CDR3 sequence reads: CASSLGVTSEQYF. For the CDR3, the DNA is TGTGCCAGCAGCTTGGGAGTCACATCCGAGCAGTACTTC.

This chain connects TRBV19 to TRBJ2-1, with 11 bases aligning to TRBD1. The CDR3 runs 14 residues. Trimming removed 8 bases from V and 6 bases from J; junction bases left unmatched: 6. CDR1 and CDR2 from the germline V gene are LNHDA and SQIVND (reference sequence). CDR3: CASRDRGLRNEQFF. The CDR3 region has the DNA TGTGCCAGTCGGGACAGGGGGTTACGCAATGAGCAGTTCTTC.

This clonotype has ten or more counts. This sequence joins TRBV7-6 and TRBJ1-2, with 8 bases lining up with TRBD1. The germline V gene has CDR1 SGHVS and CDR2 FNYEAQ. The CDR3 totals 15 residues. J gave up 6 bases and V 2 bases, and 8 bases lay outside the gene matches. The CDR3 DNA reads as TGTGCCAGCAGCTTAAACAGGGGGATTTCGAATGGCTACACCTTC. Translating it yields CASSLNRGISNGYTF.

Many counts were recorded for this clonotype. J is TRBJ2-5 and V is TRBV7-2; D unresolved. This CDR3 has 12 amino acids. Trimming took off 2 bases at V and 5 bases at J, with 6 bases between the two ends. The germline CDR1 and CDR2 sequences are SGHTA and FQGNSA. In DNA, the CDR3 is TGTGCCAGCAGCTTATCTGTGGAGACCCAGTACTTC. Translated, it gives CASSLSVETQYF.

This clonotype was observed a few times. CDR3: CASRPTGETGGELFF. CDR3 in DNA: TGTGCCAGCAGGCCGACAGGGGAGACCGGCGGGGAGCTGTTTTTT. The V call is TRBV6-2 or TRBV6-3, the J call TRBJ2-2, with TRBD1 identical over 8 bases. The CDR3 length is 15 residues. The ends lost 6 bases at V and 7 bases at J; junction bases unmatched: 10. Germline V gene data show CDR1 as MNHEY and CDR2 as SVGEGT.

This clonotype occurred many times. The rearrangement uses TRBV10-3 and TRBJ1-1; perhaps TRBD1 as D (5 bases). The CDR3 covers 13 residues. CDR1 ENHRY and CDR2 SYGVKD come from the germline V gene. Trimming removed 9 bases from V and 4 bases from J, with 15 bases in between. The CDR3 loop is CAISDSSATEAFF. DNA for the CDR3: TGTGCCATTAGCGACAGCTCCGCCACTGAAGCTTTCTTT.

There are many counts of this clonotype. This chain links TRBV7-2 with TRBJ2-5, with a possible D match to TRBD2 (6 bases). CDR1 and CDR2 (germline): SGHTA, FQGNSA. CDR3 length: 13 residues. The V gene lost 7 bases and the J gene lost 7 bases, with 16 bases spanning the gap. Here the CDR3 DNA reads TGTGCCAGCACCCGACTAGATATGGGGACCCAGTACTTC. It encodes CASTRLDMGTQYF. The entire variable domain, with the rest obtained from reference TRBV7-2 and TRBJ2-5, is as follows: GAGVSQSPSNKVTEKGKDVELRCDPISGHTALYWYRQSLGQGLEFLIYFQGNSAPDKSGLPSDRFSAERTGGSVSTLTIQRTQQEDSAVYLCASTRLDMGTQYFGPGTRLLVL.

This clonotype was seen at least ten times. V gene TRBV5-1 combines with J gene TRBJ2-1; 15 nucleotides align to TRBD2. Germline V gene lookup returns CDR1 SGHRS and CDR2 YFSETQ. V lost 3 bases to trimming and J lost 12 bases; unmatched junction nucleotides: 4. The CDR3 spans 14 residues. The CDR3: CASSSGTSGRWQFF. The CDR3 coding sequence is TGCGCCAGCAGCTCCGGGACTAGCGGGAGGTGGCAGTTCTTC.

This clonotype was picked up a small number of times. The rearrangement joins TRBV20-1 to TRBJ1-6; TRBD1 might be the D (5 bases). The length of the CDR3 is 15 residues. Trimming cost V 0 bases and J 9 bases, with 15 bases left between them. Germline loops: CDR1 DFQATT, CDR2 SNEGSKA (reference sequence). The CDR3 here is CSARDPGRDGSPLHF. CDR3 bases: TGCAGTGCTAGAGACCCAGGGAGGGATGGTTCACCCCTCCACTTT.

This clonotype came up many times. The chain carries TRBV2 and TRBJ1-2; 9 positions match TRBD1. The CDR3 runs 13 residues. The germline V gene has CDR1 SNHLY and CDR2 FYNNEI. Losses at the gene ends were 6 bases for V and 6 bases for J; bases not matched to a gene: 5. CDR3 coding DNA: TGTGCCAGCAGGACCGGGACAGGGAATGGCTACACCTTC. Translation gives CASRTGTGNGYTF.

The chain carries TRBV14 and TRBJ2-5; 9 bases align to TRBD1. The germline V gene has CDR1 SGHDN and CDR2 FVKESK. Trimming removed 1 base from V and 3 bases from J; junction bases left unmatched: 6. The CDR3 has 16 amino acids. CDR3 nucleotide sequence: TGTGCCAGCAGCCAAGGGGCCGGACAGGGGAAAGAGACCCAGTACTTC. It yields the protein CASSQGAGQGKETQYF.

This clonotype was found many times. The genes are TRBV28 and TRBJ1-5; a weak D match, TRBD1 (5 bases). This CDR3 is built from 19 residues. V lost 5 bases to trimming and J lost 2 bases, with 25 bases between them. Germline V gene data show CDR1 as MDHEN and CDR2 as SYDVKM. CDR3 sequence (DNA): TGTGCCAGCAGTCCCATGGGTGCCCCAGGGAGGATTGGCAATCAGCCCCAGCATTTT. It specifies CASSPMGAPGRIGNQPQHF.

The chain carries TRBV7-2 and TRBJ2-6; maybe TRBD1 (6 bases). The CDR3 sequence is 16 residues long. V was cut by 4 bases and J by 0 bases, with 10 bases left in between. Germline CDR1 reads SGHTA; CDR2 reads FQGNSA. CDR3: CASSSDSSSGANVLTF. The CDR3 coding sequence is TGTGCCAGCAGCTCGGACAGTTCCTCTGGGGCCAACGTCCTGACTTTC. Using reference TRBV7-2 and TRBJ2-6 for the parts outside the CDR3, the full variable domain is GAGVSQSPSNKVTEKGKDVELRCDPISGHTALYWYRQSLGQGLEFLIYFQGNSAPDKSGLPSDRFSAERTGGSVSTLTIQRTQQEDSAVYLCASSSDSSSGANVLTFGAGSRLTVL.

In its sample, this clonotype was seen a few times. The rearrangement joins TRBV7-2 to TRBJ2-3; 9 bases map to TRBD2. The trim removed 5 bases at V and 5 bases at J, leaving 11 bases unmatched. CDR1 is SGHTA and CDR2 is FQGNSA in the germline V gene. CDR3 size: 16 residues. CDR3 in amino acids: CASSPLSGGRVDTQYF. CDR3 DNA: TGTGCCAGCAGCCCGCTAAGCGGGGGGCGGGTAGATACGCAGTATTTT.